These 2 T cell receptor beta chains came from one sample sequenced in a study of neurological immune-mediated disorders. TCRdb used MiXCR to reprocess the 5' RACE reads, holding one entry per CDR3 protein. The sample carries tens of thousands of distinct CDR3 sequences, roughly 10% recorded once. Specimen: PBMCs. These receptor sequences come from a man aged 55 to 70 in good health.

This clonotype has ten or more counts. The gene calls are TRBV7-2 and TRBJ1-4; no clear D gene. Germline CDR1 SGHTA, CDR2 FQGNSA. The CDR3 is made up of 13 amino acids. The ends were cut back, 2 bases at V and 7 bases at J, with 8 bases in the middle. This CDR3 is CASSLWTSEKLFF. CDR3 sequence (DNA): TGTGCCAGCAGCTTATGGACGTCTGAAAAACTGTTTTTT. Complete variable domain (other parts from reference TRBV7-2 and TRBJ1-4): GAGVSQSPSNKVTEKGKDVELRCDPISGHTALYWYRQSLGQGLEFLIYFQGNSAPDKSGLPSDRFSAERTGGSVSTLTIQRTQQEDSAVYLCASSLWTSEKLFFGSGTQLSVL.

The CDR3 protein is CSAPLRGVQYF. Here the CDR3 DNA reads TGCAGTGCTCCCCTTCGTGGCGTACAGTACTTC. The gene calls are TRBV20-1 and TRBJ2-7; D is unresolved. Germline values: CDR1 DFQATT, CDR2 SNEGSKA (reference sequence). With 5 bases removed from V and 10 bases from J, the gap between germline ends came to 15 bases. This CDR3 comprises 11 residues.